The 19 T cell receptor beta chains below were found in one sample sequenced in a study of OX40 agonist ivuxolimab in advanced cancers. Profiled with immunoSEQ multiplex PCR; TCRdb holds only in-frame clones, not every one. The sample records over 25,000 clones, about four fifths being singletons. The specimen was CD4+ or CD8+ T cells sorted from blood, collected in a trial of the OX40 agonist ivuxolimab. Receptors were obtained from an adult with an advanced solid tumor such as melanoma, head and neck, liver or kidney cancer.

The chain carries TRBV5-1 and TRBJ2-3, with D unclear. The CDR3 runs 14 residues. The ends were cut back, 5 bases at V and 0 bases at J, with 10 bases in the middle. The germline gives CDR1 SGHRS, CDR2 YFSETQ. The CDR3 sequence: CASSRRPSTDTQYF. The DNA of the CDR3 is TGCGCCAGCAGTCGTAGACCTAGCACAGATACGCAGTATTTT.

The CDR3 nucleotides read TGTGCCAGCAGCCAAACCGGGCTTGAAGCTTTCTTT. Translated, it gives CASSQTGLEAFF. The V call is TRBV11-2, the J call TRBJ1-1; D ambiguous. The V end lost 5 bases, the J end lost 7 bases, and 11 bases lay between the germline ends. CDR3 length: 12 amino acids. Germline CDR1 is SGHAT and CDR2 is FQNNGV.

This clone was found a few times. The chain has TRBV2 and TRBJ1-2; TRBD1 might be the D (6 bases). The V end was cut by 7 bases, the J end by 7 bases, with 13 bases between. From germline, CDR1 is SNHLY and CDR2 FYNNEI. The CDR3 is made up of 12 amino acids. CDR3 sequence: CASNQGPGGYTF. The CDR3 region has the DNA TGTGCCAGCAATCAGGGGCCGGGTGGCTACACCTTC. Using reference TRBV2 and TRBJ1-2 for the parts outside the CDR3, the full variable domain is EPEVTQTPSHQVTQMGQEVILRCVPISNHLYFYWYRQILGQKVEFLVSFYNNEISEKSEIFDDQFSVERPDGSNFTLKIRSTKLEDSAMYFCASNQGPGGYTFGSGTRLTVV.

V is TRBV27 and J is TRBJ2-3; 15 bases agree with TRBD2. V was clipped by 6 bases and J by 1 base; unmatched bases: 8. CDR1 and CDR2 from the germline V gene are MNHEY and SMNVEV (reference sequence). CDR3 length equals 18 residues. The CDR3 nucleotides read TGTGCCAGCAGCTGGACTAGCGGGGGGGCACCCCGCACAGATACGCAGTATTTT. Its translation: CASSWTSGGAPRTDTQYF.

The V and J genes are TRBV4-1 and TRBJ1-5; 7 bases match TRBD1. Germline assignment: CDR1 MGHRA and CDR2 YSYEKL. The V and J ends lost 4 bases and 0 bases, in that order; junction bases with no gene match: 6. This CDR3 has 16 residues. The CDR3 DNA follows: TGCGCCAGCAGCCGGGAAGGGGGCTATAGCAATCAGCCCCAGCATTTT. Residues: CASSREGGYSNQPQHF.

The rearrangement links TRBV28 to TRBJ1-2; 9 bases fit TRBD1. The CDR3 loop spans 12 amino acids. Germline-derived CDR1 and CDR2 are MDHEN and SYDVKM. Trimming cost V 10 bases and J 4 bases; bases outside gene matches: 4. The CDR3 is CAIRDRVYGYTF. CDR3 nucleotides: TGTGCCATACGGGACAGGGTCTATGGCTACACCTTC.

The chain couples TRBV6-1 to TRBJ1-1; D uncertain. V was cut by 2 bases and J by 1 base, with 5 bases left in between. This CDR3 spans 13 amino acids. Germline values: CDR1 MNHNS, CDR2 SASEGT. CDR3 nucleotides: TGTGCCAGCAGTGAATGGGAGAACACTGAAGCTTTCTTT. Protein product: CASSEWENTEAFF.

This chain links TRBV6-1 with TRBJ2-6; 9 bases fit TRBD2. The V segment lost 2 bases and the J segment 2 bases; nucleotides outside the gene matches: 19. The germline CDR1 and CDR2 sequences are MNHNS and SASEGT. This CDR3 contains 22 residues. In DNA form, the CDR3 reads TGTGCCAGCAGTGAATTCTCCCCCGCGGGGGGGCTCATATATCCTGGGGCCAACGTCCTGACTTTC. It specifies CASSEFSPAGGLIYPGANVLTF.

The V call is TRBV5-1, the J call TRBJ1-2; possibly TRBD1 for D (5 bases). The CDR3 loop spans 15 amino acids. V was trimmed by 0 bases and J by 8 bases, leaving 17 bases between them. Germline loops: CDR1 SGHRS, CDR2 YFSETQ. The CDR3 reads CASSLALGHLKGYTF. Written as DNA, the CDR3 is TGCGCCAGCAGCTTGGCTCTTGGACACCTCAAAGGCTACACCTTC.

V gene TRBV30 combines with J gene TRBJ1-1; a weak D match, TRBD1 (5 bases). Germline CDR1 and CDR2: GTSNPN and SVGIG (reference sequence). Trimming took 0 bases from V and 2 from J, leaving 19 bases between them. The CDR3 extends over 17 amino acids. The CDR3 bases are TGTGCCTGGAGTGTACCCCTGGGGGGGGACCGTAACACTGAAGCTTTCTTT. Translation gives CAWSVPLGGDRNTEAFF. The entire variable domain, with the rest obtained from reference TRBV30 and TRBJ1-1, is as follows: SQTIHQWPATLVQPVGSPLSLECTVEGTSNPNLYWYRQAAGRGLQLLFYSVGIGQISSEVPQNLSASRPQDRQFILSSKKLLLSDSGFYLCAWSVPLGGDRNTEAFFGQGTRLTVV.

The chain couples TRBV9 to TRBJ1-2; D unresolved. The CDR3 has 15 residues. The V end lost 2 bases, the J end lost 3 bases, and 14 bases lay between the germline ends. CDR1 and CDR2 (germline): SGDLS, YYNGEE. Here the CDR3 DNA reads TGTGCCAGCAGCGTCGATCGGCCTACCCACTATGGCTACACCTTC. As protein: CASSVDRPTHYGYTF.

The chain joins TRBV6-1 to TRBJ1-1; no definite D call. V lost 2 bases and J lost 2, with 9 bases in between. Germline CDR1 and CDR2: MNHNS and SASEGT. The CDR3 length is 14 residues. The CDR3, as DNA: TGTGCCAGCAGTGAACCTCCAATCAACACTGAAGCTTTCTTT. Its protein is CASSEPPINTEAFF.

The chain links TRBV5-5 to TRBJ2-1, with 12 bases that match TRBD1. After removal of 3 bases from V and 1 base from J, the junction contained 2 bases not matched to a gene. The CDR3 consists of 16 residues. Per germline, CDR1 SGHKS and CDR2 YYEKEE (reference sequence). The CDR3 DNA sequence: TGTGCCAGCAGCTGGGACAGGGGGCTATCCTACAATGAGCAGTTCTTC. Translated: CASSWDRGLSYNEQFF.

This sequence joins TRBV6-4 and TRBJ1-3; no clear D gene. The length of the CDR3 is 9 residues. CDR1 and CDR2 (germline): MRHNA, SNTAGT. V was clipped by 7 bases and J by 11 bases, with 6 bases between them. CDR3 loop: CASKGAIYF. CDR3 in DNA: TGTGCCAGCAAGGGAGCCATATATTTT.

The CDR3 is CASNPTTGGNTGELFF. In nucleotides, the CDR3 is TGTGCCAGCAACCCTACAACAGGGGGCAACACCGGGGAGCTGTTTTTT. The V and J genes are TRBV5-4 and TRBJ2-2, with 9 bases aligning to TRBD1. CDR1 and CDR2 from the germline V gene are SGHNT and YYREEE (reference sequence). Trimming cost V 6 bases and J 2 bases; bases outside gene matches: 8. This CDR3 spans 16 amino acids.

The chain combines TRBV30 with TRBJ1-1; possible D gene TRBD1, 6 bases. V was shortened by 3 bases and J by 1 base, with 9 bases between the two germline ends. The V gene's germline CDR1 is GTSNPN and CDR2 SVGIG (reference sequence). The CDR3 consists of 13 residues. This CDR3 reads CAWRKGQNTEAFF. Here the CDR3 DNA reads TGTGCCTGGAGGAAGGGACAGAACACTGAAGCTTTCTTT.

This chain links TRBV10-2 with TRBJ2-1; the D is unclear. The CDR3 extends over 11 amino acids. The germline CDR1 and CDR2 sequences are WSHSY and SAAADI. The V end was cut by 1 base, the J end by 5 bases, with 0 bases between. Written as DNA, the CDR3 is TGCGCCAGCAGTGAGTACAATGAGCAGTTCTTC. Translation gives CASSEYNEQFF.

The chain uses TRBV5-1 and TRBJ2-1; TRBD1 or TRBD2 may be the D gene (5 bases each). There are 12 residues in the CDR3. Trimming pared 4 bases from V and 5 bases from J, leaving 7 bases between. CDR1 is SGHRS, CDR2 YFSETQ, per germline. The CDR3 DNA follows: TGCGCCAGCAGCACGGGACACAATGAGCAGTTCTTC. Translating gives CASSTGHNEQFF. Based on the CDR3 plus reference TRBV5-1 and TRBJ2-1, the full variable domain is KAGVTQTPRYLIKTRGQQVTLSCSPISGHRSVSWYQQTPGQGLQFLFEYFSETQRNKGNFPGRFSGRQFSNSRSEMNVSTLELGDSALYLCASSTGHNEQFFGPGTRLTVL.

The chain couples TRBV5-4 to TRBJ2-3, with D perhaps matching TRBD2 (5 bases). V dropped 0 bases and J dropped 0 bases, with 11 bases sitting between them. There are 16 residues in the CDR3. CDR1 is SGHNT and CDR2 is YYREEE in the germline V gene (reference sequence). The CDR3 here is CASSLGGRASTDTQYF. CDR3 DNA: TGTGCCAGCAGCTTGGGTGGGCGGGCTAGCACAGATACGCAGTATTTT.